The 12 T cell receptor beta chains in this list originate from one sample, sequenced in a study of blood T cell repertoires in COVID-19. Sequenced by immunoSEQ multiplex PCR; TCRdb stores in-frame clones only, minus some. In the table there are over 200,000 clones, about nine tenths of which are singletons. Sequenced sample: PBMCs or T cells enriched from blood (not recorded which). The receptors stem from a man aged 25 to 40 who had recovered from COVID-19.

The chain joins TRBV4-1 to TRBJ2-1, with TRBD2 identical over 8 bases. Germline V gene lookup returns CDR1 MGHRA and CDR2 YSYEKL. The V gene end was trimmed by 2 bases and the J gene end by 2 bases; junction bases not matched to a gene: 2. The CDR3 loop spans 15 amino acids. CDR3 residues: CASSQIAGPYNEQFF. The CDR3 coding sequence is TGCGCCAGCAGCCAAATAGCGGGGCCCTACAATGAGCAGTTCTTC.

The gene calls are TRBV21-1 and TRBJ1-5; no DNA check was done on the table's D call, TRBD1. TRBV21-1 is an annotated pseudogene. This CDR3 is built from 16 residues. The CDR3 region has the DNA TGTGCCAGCAGCCCGGGACAGGTCTATAGCAATCAGCCCCAGCATTTT. Translated: CASSPGQVYSNQPQHF.

This sequence joins TRBV12-3 or TRBV12-4 and TRBJ2-7, with a tentative D call TRBD1 (6 bases). This CDR3 has 13 amino acids. Trimming removed 3 bases from V and 3 bases from J, with 9 bases in between. The CDR3 bases are TGTGCCAGCAGTTTCCGGGACAACTACGAGCAGTACTTC. It translates to CASSFRDNYEQYF.

The V and J genes are TRBV15 and TRBJ2-1, with TRBD2 matching 14 bases. The CDR3 totals 14 residues. V shed 6 bases, J shed 9 bases, and the junction held 4 bases outside the gene matches. Germline V gene lookup returns CDR1 LNHNV and CDR2 YYDKDF (reference sequence). The CDR3 DNA is TGTGCCACCAGGGGACTAGCGGGAGTTAGTGAGCAGTTCTTC. Residues: CATRGLAGVSEQFF.

This chain connects TRBV12-3 or TRBV12-4 to TRBJ1-1; D gene ambiguous. V was pared by 7 bases and J by 5 bases, with 11 bases between. There are 12 residues in the CDR3. CDR3 nucleotide sequence: TGTGCCAGCACCTTGGGGAGGACTGAAGCTTTCTTT. The encoded protein is CASTLGRTEAFF.

This rearrangement joins TRBV3-1 (or the pseudogene TRBV3-2) to TRBJ2-6; 9 bases align to TRBD1. There are 20 residues in the CDR3. V gave up 0 bases and J gave up 1 base; unmatched junction bases: 10. Germline V gene data show CDR1 as LGHDT and CDR2 as YNNKEL (reference sequence). Written as DNA, the CDR3 is TGTGCCAGCAGCCAAGAGGAGGGACAGGGCGTCCCATCTGGGGCCAACGTCCTGACTTTC. Its protein product is CASSQEEGQGVPSGANVLTF.

V is TRBV19 and J is TRBJ1-5, with D tentatively TRBD1 (6 bases). V lost 3 bases to trimming and J lost 6 bases, with 18 bases between them. This CDR3 is built from 16 residues. Germline V gene lookup returns CDR1 LNHDA and CDR2 SQIVND (reference sequence). The DNA for the CDR3 is TGTGCCAGTAGTATCTCACAGGGAGAAACTCGTCAGCCCCAGCATTTT. Its translation is CASSISQGETRQPQHF.

This chain uses TRBV4-1 with TRBJ2-1, with 8 bases identical to TRBD2. The CDR3 is 17 amino acids. V shed 0 bases, J shed 0 bases, and the junction held 4 bases outside the gene matches. Germline V lookup: CDR1 MGHRA, CDR2 YSYEKL. The CDR3 nucleotides read TGCGCCAGCAGCCAAGACTACGGGAGGGGCTCCTACAATGAGCAGTTCTTC. Translated, it gives CASSQDYGRGSYNEQFF.

Notes on this clone: The junction departs from germline at one end; a sequencing error may be responsible. The rearrangement joins TRBV7-7 to TRBJ1-3; no clear D. This CDR3 comprises 15 residues. Germline loops: CDR1 SSHAT, CDR2 FNYEAQ (reference sequence). The CDR3: CASSSRLVSGNTIYF. The CDR3 DNA sequence: TGTGCTAGCAGCTCCCGACTTGTCTCTGGAAACACCATATATTTT.

This clone has a single count. V is TRBV14 and J is TRBJ2-1; a weak D match, TRBD2 (6 bases). The V gene's germline CDR1 is SGHDN and CDR2 FVKESK. This CDR3 has 23 residues. Deletions cut 0 bases from V and 3 bases from J, with 33 bases between. The CDR3 coding sequence is TGTGCCAGCAGCCAAGAAAAAGCCCGGGCAGGGTTTTTAATGTGGGAGGTCTACAATGAGCAGTTCTTC. This encodes CASSQEKARAGFLMWEVYNEQFF.

The chain couples TRBV11-2 to TRBJ1-1; TRBD1 agrees at 8 bases. The CDR3 covers 14 residues. V was pared by 5 bases and J by 4 bases, with 6 bases of the junction left unmatched. The germline gives CDR1 SGHAT, CDR2 FQNNGV. The CDR3, as DNA: TGTGCCAGCAGCCCGACCAGGGGGCTCACTGAAGCTTTCTTT. Protein: CASSPTRGLTEAFF.

The J gene is TRBJ2-5, the V gene TRBV5-4, with D maybe TRBD2 (6 bases). Trimming stripped 1 base from V and 4 bases from J, with 11 bases between. The CDR3 has 14 residues. The germline V gene has CDR1 SGHNT and CDR2 YYREEE (reference sequence). In DNA, the CDR3 is TGTGCCAGCAGCTTGCAGGGCGGGACAGAGACCCAGTACTTC. It is translated as CASSLQGGTETQYF.